The rows below give T cell receptor beta chains drawn from one sample of a study of blood T cells in healthy people across ages. Via MiXCR, TCRdb re-called the 5' RACE reads, giving one row per CDR3 protein. This sample has about 780,000 distinct CDR3 sequences, with roughly 24% found just once. This sample was also put to use in a study of T cells of mothers and their children.

The sample consisted of blood. The receptor source for this set is a boy between 10 and 17 years old in good health. CDR3s include the opening cysteine and the closing phenylalanine or tryptophan. A D gene is named only where the DNA matches it firmly. Not all rows give a size; the values are once, few, many and, for expanded clones, a class.

clone size	D gene	V gene	J gene	CDR3 DNA	CDR3 protein
-	TRBD2	TRBV5-5	TRBJ2-3	TGTGCCAGCAGCTTAGGGACTAGCACAGCCACGCAGTATTTT	CASSLGTSTATQYF
-	TRBD1	TRBV13	TRBJ2-2	TGTGCCAGCAGCGAGACAGGGTGGACCGGGGAGCTGTTTTTT	CASSETGWTGELFF
few	TRBD2	TRBV6-4	TRBJ2-1	TGTGCCAGCAGTAGGTCCGGGACTAGCGACACCAATGAGCAGTTCTTC	CASSRSGTSDTNEQFF
-	-	TRBV12-3/TRBV12-4	TRBJ1-1	TGTGCCAGCAGTATTAACACTGAAGCTTTCTTT	CASSINTEAFF
-	-	TRBV25-1	TRBJ2-5	TGTGCCAGCAGTAAGCTAGCCGGACAAGAGACCCAGTACTTC	CASSKLAGQETQYF
-	TRBD1	TRBV7-9	TRBJ2-3	TGTGCCAGCAACCCCGGACAGGGGATGGGAGATACGCAGTATTTT	CASNPGQGMGDTQYF
-	TRBD1	TRBV6-1	TRBJ1-4	TGTGCCAGCAACAGGGGTGGAAATGAAAAACTGTTTTTT	CASNRGGNEKLFF
few	TRBD1	TRBV5-5	TRBJ2-4	TGTGCCAGCAGCTCCGGGACAGGGGGCTTGGATGCCAAAAACATTCAGTACTTC	CASSSGTGGLDAKNIQYF
once	-	TRBV30	TRBJ2-7	TGTGCCTGGAGGCATTCCTACGAGCAGTACTTC	CAWRHSYEQYF
-	-	TRBV6-5	TRBJ1-1	TGTGCCAGCAAAAGGAACACTGAAGCTTTCTTT	CASKRNTEAFF
few	-	TRBV5-1	TRBJ1-1	TGCGCCAGCAGCGGCGGACTAACTGAAGCTTTCTTT	CASSGGLTEAFF
-	-	TRBV12-3/TRBV12-4	TRBJ1-6	TGTGCCAGCACCCGAGGGGGTGGGAATTCACCCCTCCACTTT	CASTRGGGNSPLHF
few	-	TRBV20-1	TRBJ2-1	TGCAGCCTGGCCCCAGGGGTGGACTACAATGAGCAGTTCTTC	CSLAPGVDYNEQFF
few	TRBD1	TRBV27	TRBJ2-7	TGTGCCAGCAGTCTTAAGACAGGGGGCGAGCAGTACTTC	CASSLKTGGEQYF
-	-	TRBV5-1	TRBJ2-3	TGCGCCAGCAGCTTGGAGGTGGCCTACACAGATACGCAGTATTTT	CASSLEVAYTDTQYF
few	TRBD2	TRBV19	TRBJ2-7	TGTGCCAGTAGTATGGGGACTACGGACTACTACGAGCAGTACTTC	CASSMGTTDYYEQYF
-	TRBD1	TRBV4-1	TRBJ1-2	TGCGCCAGCAGCCAAGCTTCCCGGGACAGGGTCTATGGCTACACCTTC	CASSQASRDRVYGYTF
-	TRBD1	TRBV20-1	TRBJ1-4	TGCAGTGCTAGAGGACCAGGGGGCAGGGAAAAACTGTTTTTT	CSARGPGGREKLFF
-	-	TRBV5-1	TRBJ1-1	TGCGCCAGCAGTCCCGCCGAGGGGTTGAACACTGAAGCTTTCTTT	CASSPAEGLNTEAFF
once	TRBD1	TRBV6-2/TRBV6-3	TRBJ1-6	TGTGCCAGCACCGACAGGGGGAAGCTTGCAAATTCACCCCTCCACTTT	CASTDRGKLANSPLHF
-	-	TRBV4-1	TRBJ2-5	TGCGCCAGCAGCCAAGATCAGTTCAGGGACGGTGAGACCCAGTACTTC	CASSQDQFRDGETQYF
-	TRBD1	TRBV29-1	TRBJ1-2	TGCAGCGGGGGACAGGGAGTCTATGGCTACACCTTC	CSGGQGVYGYTF
-	TRBD2	TRBV10-2	TRBJ2-1	TGCGCCAGTAGCGGGGTAGGGGCCTACAATGAGCAGTTCTTC	CASSGVGAYNEQFF
-	-	TRBV27	TRBJ1-2	TGTGCCAGCAGTCCTACAGAGAGGGGGGTCTATGGCTACACCTTC	CASSPTERGVYGYTF
few	TRBD1	TRBV29-1	TRBJ1-2	TGCAGCGTGCGGGGGACAGCCCAATCCTATGGCTACACCTTC	CSVRGTAQSYGYTF
few	-	TRBV30	TRBJ1-2	TGTGCCTGGACTGTGATGGACTATGGCTACACCTTC	CAWTVMDYGYTF
few	-	TRBV21-1	TRBJ1-4	TGTGCCAGCAGCAAAGCCCCCCGGTACGCAACTAATGAAAAACTGTTTTTT	CASSKAPRYATNEKLFF
-	TRBD1	TRBV9	TRBJ1-2	TGTGCCAGCAGCCCCGCAGGGGGCGCCGGCTATGGCTACACCTTC	CASSPAGGAGYGYTF
-	-	TRBV3-1	TRBJ2-1	TGTGCCAGCAGCCAAGGGAAGGGGACCTACAATGAGCAGTTCTTC	CASSQGKGTYNEQFF
few	TRBD1	TRBV14	TRBJ2-7	TGTGCCAGCAGCCAACGACAGGGCCTAAGGGGGCCACAGTACTTC	CASSQRQGLRGPQYF
-	-	TRBV29-1	TRBJ2-7	TGCAGCGTTGAAGGAGCTGACTCCCACGAGCAGTACTTC	CSVEGADSHEQYF
few	-	TRBV7-2	TRBJ2-4	TGTGCCAGCAGCTTAGGAGGCAAGCGACGGGATCGATACTTC	CASSLGGKRRDRYF
-	-	TRBV29-1	TRBJ1-3	TGCAGCGGCTTCCATCAGGACACTAGGGCTTCTGGAAACACCATATATTTT	CSGFHQDTRASGNTIYF
-	-	TRBV20-1	TRBJ2-7	TGCAGTGCTTCCCGGGACCGCACCTACGAGCAGTACTTC	CSASRDRTYEQYF
-	-	TRBV29-1	TRBJ2-1	TGCAGCGTTGGAGGGGCTTCCTACAATGAGCAGTTCTTC	CSVGGASYNEQFF
few	-	TRBV18	TRBJ1-4	TGTGCCAGCTCCCAAGGAGATGGGAGGAAACTGTTTTTT	CASSQGDGRKLFF
-	-	TRBV5-1	TRBJ2-7	TGCGCCAGCAGCTCGGACGTGAACAGGGTACGGAGGAGACTACCGGGAGAGCAGTACTTC	CASSSDVNRVRRRLPGEQYF
-	TRBD1	TRBV13	TRBJ1-1	TGTGCCAGCAGCTCTCAGGGGGAGAGTGAAGCTTTCTTT	CASSSQGESEAFF
-	-	TRBV3-1	TRBJ2-1	TGTGCCAGCAGCCAAGGGGGGGGGCGGATAGACAATGAGCAGTTCTTC	CASSQGGGRIDNEQFF
-	TRBD1	TRBV28	TRBJ2-5	TGTGCCAGCATTCCTAGGACAGGGGAGGAGACCCAGTACTTC	CASIPRTGEETQYF
-	-	TRBV6-6	TRBJ1-1	TGTGCCAGTCCCGGAGGGCCGAGCACTGAAGCTTTCTTT	CASPGGPSTEAFF
few	TRBD1	TRBV7-2	TRBJ2-4	TGTGCCAGCAGCCCGGGACAGCTACTAGCCAAAAACATTCAGTACTTC	CASSPGQLLAKNIQYF